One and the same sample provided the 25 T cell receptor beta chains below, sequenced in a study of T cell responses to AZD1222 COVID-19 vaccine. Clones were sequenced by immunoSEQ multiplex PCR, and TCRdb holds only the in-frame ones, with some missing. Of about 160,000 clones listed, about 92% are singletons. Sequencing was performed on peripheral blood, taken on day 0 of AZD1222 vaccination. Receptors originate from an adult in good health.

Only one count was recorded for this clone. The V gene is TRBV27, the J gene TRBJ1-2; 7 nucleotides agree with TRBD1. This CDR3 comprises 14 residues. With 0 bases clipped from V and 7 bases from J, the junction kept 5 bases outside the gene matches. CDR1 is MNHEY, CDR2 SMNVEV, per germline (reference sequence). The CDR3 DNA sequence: TGTGCCAGCAGTTTATCTGAGACAGGGCTTGGCTACACCTTC. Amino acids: CASSLSETGLGYTF.

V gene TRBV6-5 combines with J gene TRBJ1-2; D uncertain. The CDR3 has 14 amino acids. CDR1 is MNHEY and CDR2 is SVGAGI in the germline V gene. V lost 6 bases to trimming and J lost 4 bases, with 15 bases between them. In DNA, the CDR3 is TGTGCCAGCAGGGCCCACTACCTTTCCTATGGCTACACCTTC. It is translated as CASRAHYLSYGYTF.

The chain's CDR3 is CASSIFAGQGRAFF. CDR3 in DNA: TGTGCCAGTAGTATTTTTGCCGGACAGGGGCGTGCTTTCTTT. The genes are TRBV19 and TRBJ1-1; 9 nucleotides match TRBD1. V dropped 3 bases and J dropped 11; count of bases not matched to a gene: 10. The germline V gene encodes CDR1 LNHDA and CDR2 SQIVND (reference sequence). This CDR3 has 14 amino acids.

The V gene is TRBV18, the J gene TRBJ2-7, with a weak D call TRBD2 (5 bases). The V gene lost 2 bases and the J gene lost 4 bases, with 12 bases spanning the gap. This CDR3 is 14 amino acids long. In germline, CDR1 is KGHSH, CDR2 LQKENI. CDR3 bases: TGTGCCAGCTCACCAGGCAGCGGCCAGTACGAGCAGTACTTC. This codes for CASSPGSGQYEQYF. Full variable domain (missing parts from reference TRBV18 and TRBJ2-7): NAGVMQNPRHLVRRRGQEARLRCSPMKGHSHVYWYRQLPEEGLKFMVYLQKENIIDESGMPKERFSAEFPKEGPSILRIQQVVRGDSAAYFCASSPGSGQYEQYFGPGTRLTVT.

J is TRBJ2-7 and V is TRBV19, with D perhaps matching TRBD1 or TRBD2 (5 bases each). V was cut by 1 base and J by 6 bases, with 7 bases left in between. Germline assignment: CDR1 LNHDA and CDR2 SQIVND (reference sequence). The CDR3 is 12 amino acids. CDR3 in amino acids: CASSIGGSEQYF. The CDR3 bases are TGTGCCAGTAGTATAGGGGGGTCCGAGCAGTACTTC.

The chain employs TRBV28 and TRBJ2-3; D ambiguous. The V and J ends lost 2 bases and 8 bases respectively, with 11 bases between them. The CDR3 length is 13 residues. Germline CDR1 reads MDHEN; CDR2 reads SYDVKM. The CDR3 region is CASSLGGEGTQYF. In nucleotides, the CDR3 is TGTGCCAGCAGTTTAGGTGGCGAAGGTACGCAGTATTTT.

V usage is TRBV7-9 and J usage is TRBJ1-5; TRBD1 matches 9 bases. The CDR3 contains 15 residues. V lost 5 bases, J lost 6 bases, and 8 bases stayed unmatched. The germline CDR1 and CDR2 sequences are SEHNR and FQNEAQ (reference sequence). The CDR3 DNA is TGTGCCAGCAGCCGGGGACAGGGTTTTGGTCAGCCCCAGCATTTT. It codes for CASSRGQGFGQPQHF.

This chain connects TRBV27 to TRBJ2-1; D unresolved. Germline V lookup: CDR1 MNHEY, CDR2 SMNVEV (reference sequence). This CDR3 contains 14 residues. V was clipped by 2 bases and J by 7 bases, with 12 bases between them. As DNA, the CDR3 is TGTGCCAGCAGTTTACGGTCGGCCGGGAATGAGCAGTTCTTC. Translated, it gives CASSLRSAGNEQFF.

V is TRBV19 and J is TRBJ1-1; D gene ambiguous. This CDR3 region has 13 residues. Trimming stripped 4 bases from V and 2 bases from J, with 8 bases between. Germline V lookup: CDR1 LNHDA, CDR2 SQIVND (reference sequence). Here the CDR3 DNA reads TGTGCCAGTAGTAGGAGAGATAACACTGAAGCTTTCTTT. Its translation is CASSRRDNTEAFF.

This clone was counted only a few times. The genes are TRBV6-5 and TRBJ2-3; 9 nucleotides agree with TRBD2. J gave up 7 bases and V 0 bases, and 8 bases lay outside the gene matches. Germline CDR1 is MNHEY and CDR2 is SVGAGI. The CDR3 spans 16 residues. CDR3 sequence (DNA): TGTGCCAGCAGTTACTCGGGGCGGGGGGGCGTGAATACGCAGTATTTT. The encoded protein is CASSYSGRGGVNTQYF.

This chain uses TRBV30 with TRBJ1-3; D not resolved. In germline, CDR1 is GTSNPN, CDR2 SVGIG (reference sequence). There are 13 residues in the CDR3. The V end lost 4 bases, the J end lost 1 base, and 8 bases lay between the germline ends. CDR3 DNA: TGTGCCTGGAACTTGGGGTCTGGAAACACCATATATTTT. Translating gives CAWNLGSGNTIYF.

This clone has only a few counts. Here the CDR3 reads CASSLVTSGGSEQFF. CDR3 in DNA: TGTGCCAGCAGCCTTGTCACTAGCGGGGGGAGTGAGCAGTTCTTC. V and J are TRBV7-9 and TRBJ2-1; 12 bases match TRBD2. J gave up 9 bases and V 5 bases, and 8 bases lay outside the gene matches. The CDR3 contains 15 residues. Germline V CDR1 and CDR2: SEHNR, FQNEAQ (reference sequence). Variable domain in full (rest from reference TRBV7-9 and TRBJ2-1): DTGVSQNPRHKITKRGQNVTFRCDPISEHNRLYWYRQTLGQGPEFLTYFQNEAQLEKSRLLSDRFSAERPKGSFSTLEIQRTEQGDSAMYLCASSLVTSGGSEQFFGPGTRLTVL.

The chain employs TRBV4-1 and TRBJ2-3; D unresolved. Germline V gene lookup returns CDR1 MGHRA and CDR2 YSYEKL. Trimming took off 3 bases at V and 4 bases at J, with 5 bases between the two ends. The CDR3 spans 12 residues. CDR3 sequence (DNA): TGCGCCAGCAGCCATGATTCAGATACGCAGTATTTT. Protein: CASSHDSDTQYF.

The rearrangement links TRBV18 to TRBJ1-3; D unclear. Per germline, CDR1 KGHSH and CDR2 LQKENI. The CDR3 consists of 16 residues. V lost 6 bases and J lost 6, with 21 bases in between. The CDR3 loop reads CASSFSVQLQINTIYF. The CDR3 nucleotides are TGTGCCAGCTCCTTCAGCGTACAGCTTCAAATAAACACCATATATTTT.

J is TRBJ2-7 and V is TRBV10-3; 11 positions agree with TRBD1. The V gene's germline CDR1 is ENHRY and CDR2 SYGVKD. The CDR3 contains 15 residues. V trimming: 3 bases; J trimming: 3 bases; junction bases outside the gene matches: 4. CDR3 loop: CAISEGTGGIYEQYF. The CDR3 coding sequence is TGTGCCATCAGTGAAGGGACAGGGGGTATCTACGAGCAGTACTTC.

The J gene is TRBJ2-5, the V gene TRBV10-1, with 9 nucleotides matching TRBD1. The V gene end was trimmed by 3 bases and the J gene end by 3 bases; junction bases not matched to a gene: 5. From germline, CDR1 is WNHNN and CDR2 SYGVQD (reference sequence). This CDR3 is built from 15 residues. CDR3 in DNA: TGCGCCAGCAGTGAATCGGGGACAGGGAAAGAGACCCAGTACTTC. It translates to CASSESGTGKETQYF.

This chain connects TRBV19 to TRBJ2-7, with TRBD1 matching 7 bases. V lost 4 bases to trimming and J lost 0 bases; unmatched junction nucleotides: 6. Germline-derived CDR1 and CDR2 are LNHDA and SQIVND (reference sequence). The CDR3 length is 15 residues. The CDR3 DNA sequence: TGTGCCAGTAGTACTATCCGGGACAGCTCCTACGAGCAGTACTTC. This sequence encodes CASSTIRDSSYEQYF.

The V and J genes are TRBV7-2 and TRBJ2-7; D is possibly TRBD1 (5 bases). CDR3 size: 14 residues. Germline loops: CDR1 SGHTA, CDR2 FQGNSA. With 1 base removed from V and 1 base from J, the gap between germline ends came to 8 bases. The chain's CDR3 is CASSLGRQSYEQYF. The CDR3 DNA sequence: TGTGCCAGCAGCTTAGGAAGACAGTCCTACGAGCAGTACTTC.

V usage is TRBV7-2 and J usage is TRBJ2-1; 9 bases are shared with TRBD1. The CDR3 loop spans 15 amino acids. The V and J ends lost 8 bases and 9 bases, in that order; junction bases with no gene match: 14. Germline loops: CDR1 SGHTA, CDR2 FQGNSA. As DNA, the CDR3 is TGTGCCAGCTACCTCGGACAGGGGTTCCACAGTGAGCAGTTCTTC. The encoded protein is CASYLGQGFHSEQFF.

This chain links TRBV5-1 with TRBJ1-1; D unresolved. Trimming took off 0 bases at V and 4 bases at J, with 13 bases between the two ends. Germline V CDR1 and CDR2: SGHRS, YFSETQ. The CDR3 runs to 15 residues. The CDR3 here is CASSLAGVSGTEAFF. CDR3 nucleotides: TGCGCCAGCAGCTTGGCTGGGGTTTCAGGCACTGAAGCTTTCTTT.

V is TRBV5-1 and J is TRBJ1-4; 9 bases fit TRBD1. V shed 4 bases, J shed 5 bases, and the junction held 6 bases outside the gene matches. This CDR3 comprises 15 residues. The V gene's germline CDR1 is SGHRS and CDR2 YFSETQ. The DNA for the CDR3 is TGCGCCAGCAGCCTAGCCGGGACAGGGAATGAAAAACTGTTTTTT. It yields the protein CASSLAGTGNEKLFF. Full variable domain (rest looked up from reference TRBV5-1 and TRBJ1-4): KAGVTQTPRYLIKTRGQQVTLSCSPISGHRSVSWYQQTPGQGLQFLFEYFSETQRNKGNFPGRFSGRQFSNSRSEMNVSTLELGDSALYLCASSLAGTGNEKLFFGSGTQLSVL.

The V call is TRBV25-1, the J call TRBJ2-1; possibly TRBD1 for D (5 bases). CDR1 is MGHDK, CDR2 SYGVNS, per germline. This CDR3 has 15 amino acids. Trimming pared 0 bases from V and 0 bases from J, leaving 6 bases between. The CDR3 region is CASSEYGASYNEQFF. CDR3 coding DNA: TGTGCCAGCAGTGAATATGGGGCCTCCTACAATGAGCAGTTCTTC.

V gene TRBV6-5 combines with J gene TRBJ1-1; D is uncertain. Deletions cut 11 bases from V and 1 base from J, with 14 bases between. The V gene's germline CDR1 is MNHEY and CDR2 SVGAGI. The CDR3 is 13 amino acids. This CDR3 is CAVRADGNTEAFF. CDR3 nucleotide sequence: TGTGCCGTAAGGGCCGACGGGAACACTGAAGCTTTCTTT.

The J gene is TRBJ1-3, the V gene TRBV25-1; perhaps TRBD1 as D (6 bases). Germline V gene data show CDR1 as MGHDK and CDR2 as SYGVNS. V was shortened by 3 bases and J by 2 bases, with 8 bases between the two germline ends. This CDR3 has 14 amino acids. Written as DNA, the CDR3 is TGTGCCAGCAGTGATAGGACAGCTGGAAACACCATATATTTT. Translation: CASSDRTAGNTIYF. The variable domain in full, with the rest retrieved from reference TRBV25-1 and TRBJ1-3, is EADIYQTPRYLVIGTGKKITLECSQTMGHDKMYWYQQDPGMELHLIHYSYGVNSTEKGDLSSESTVSRIRTEHFPLTLESARPSHTSQYLCASSDRTAGNTIYFGEGSWLTVV.

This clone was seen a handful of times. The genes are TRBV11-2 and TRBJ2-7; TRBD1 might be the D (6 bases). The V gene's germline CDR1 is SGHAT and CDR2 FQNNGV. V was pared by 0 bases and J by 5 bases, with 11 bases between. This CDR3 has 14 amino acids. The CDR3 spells CASSLDQGLHEQYF. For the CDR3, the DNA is TGTGCCAGCAGCTTAGATCAGGGGCTACACGAGCAGTACTTC.